Listed below are T cell receptor beta chains from one sample, sequenced in a study of shared clonotypes between healthy human individuals. Using immunoSEQ multiplex PCR, the repertoire was profiled, and TCRdb retains in-frame clones only, with some absent. The data hold 2,500,000 or so clones, with approximately 94% observed a single time. Sequencing input: naive CD4+ T cells from PBMCs. These receptors originate from a man aged 18 to 29 in good health. Some clones in this sample may be carry-over from other donors' samples. CDR3s include the opening cysteine and the closing phenylalanine or tryptophan. The D gene is left open where the match is weak. Size is stated for part of the rows, as once, few or many counts, or as a class when the clone is expanded.

.	.	TRBV27	TRBJ1-6	TGTGCCAGCAGTTTATGGACGGCAGGGTCACCCCTCCACTTT	CASSLWTAGSPLHF
TRBD2	.	TRBV18	TRBJ2-1	TGTGCCAGCTCACCAAGACTAGCGGGACTATACAATGAGCAGTTCTTC	CASSPRLAGLYNEQFF
TRBD1	.	TRBV5-1	TRBJ1-5	TGCGCCAGCAGCTTAGGACAGGGAGGTCAGCCCCAGCATTTT	CASSLGQGGQPQHF
TRBD1	once	TRBV6-5	TRBJ2-5	TGTGCCAGCAGTTACTCGACAGGGACCGAGACCCAGTACTTC	CASSYSTGTETQYF
TRBD1	.	TRBV10-3	TRBJ1-2	TGTGCCATCAGTCCCGGGATGGACAGGGGACATAACTATGGCTACACCTTC	CAISPGMDRGHNYGYTF
TRBD2	.	TRBV5-1	TRBJ2-1	TGCGCCAGCAGCTTGGGGGGACTAGCGGGCCCCAATGAGCAGTTCTTC	CASSLGGLAGPNEQFF
.	.	TRBV13	TRBJ1-2	TGTGCCAGCAGCCGCGACAGGTATGGCTACACCTTC	CASSRDRYGYTF
.	.	TRBV28	TRBJ2-3	TGTGCCAGCAGTTTAGGCGGAGCCGTTGGGGATACGCAGTATTTT	CASSLGGAVGDTQYF
.	.	TRBV28	TRBJ1-1	TGTGCCAGCAGTGCCCGGGGGGGGGACACTGAAGCTTTCTTT	CASSARGGDTEAFF
.	.	TRBV7-9	TRBJ1-1	TGTGCCAGCAGCTTAGTCCTGAACACTGAAGCTTTCTTT	CASSLVLNTEAFF
.	few	TRBV11-2	TRBJ2-5	TGTGCCAGCAGCTTACTAACCGCACCCGGAGAGACCCAGTACTTC	CASSLLTAPGETQYF
.	.	TRBV7-2	TRBJ2-3	TGTGCCAGCAGCTTTCACGGATTAGCAGTAACTAGCACAGATACGCAGTATTTT	CASSFHGLAVTSTDTQYF
.	once	TRBV10-3	TRBJ2-1	TGTGCCATAGCCGAGCGTGAGGGAGTTATAATCGATGGGCACTCCTACAATGAGCAGTTCTTC	CAIAEREGVIIDGHSYNEQFF
.	.	TRBV5-1	TRBJ2-2	TGCGCCAGCAGCTTGGCGGCCAGGGGTGGCACCGGGGAGCTGTTTTTT	CASSLAARGGTGELFF
.	once	TRBV4-1	TRBJ1-5	TGCGCCAGCAGCCAAGTGGGGACCAATCAGCCCCAGCATTTT	CASSQVGTNQPQHF
TRBD2	.	TRBV19	TRBJ2-7	TGTGCCAGTAGTCCGTGGGGTAGCGGGGGCTCCTACGAGCAGTACTTC	CASSPWGSGGSYEQYF
.	.	TRBV7-2	TRBJ2-3	TGTGCCAGCAGCCCGGTCACTGGAGTGTCAGATACGCAGTATTTT	CASSPVTGVSDTQYF
TRBD2	.	TRBV5-1	TRBJ2-3	TGCGCCAGCAGCTTGGCTAGCGGGCTGAGCACAGATACGCAGTATTTT	CASSLASGLSTDTQYF
.	.	TRBV5-1	TRBJ1-2	TGCGCCAGCAGTGGAAGGCCACGACAGGAGGATGGCTACACCTTC	CASSGRPRQEDGYTF
TRBD1	.	TRBV29-1	TRBJ1-1	TGCAGCGTCTTACAGGGGGCGAACTGGAACACTGAAGCTTTCTTT	CSVLQGANWNTEAFF